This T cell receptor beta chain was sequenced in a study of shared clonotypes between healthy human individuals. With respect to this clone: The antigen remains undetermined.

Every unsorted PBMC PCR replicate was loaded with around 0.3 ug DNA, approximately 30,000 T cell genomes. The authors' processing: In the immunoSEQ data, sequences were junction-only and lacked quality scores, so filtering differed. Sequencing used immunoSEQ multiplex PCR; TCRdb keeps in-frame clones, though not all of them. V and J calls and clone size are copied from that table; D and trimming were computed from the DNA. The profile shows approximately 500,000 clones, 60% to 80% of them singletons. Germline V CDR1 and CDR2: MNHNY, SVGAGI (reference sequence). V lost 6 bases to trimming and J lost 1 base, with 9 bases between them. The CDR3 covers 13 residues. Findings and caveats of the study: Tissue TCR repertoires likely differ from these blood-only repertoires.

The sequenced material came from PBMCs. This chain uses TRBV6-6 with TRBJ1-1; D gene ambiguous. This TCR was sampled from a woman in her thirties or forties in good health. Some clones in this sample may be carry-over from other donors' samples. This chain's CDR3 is CASRPRQNTEAFF. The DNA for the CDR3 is TGTGCCAGCAGACCCCGACAGAACACTGAAGCTTTCTTT.